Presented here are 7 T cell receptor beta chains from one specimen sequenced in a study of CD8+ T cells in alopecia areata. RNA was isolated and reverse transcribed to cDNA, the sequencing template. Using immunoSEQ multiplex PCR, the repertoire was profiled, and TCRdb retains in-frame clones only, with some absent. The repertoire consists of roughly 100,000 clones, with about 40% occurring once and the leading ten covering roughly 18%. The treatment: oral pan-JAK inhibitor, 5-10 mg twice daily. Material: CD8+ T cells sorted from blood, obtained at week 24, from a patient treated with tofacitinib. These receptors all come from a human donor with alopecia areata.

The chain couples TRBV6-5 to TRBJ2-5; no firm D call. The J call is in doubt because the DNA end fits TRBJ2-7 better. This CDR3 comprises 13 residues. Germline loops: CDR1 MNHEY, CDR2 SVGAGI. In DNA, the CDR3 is TGTGCCAGCAGCCCCCGTCCCGTACACGAGCAGTACTTC. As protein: CASSPRPVHEQYF.

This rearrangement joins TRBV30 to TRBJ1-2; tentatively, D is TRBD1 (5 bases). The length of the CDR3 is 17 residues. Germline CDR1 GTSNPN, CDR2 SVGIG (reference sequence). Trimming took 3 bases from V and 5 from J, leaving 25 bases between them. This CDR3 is CAWSPNRGWRGMYGYTF. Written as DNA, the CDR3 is TGTGCCTGGAGCCCCAATCGGGGCTGGAGGGGAATGTATGGCTACACCTTC.

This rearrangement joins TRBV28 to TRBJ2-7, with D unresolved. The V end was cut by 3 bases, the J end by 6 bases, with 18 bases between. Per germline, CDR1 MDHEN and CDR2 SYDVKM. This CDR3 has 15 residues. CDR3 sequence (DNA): TGTGCCAGCAGTTTCCTAAGGCCCCCCTACAGCGAGCAGTACTTC. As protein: CASSFLRPPYSEQYF.

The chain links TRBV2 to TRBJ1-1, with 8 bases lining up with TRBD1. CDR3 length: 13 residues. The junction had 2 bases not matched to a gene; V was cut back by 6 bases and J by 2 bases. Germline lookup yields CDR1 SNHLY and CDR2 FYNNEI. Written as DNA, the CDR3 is TGTGCCAGCAGGGACAGGGTAAACACTGAAGCTTTCTTT. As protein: CASRDRVNTEAFF.

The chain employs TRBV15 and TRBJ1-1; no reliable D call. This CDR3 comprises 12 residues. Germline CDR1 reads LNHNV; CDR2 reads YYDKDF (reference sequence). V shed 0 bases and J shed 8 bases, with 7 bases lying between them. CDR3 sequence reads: CATSREGIEAFF. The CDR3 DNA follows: TGTGCCACCAGCAGAGAGGGGATAGAAGCTTTCTTT.

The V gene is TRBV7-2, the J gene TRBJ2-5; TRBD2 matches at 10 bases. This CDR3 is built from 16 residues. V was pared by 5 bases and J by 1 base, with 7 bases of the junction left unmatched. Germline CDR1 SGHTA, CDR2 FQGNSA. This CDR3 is CASSRGLADLQETQYF. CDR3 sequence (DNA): TGTGCCAGCAGCCGTGGACTAGCGGACCTCCAAGAGACCCAGTACTTC.

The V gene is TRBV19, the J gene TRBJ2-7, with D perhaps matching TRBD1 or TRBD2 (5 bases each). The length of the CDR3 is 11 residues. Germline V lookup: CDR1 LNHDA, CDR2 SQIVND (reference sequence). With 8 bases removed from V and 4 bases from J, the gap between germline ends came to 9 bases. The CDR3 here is CASPWGYEQYF. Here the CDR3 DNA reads TGTGCCAGTCCTTGGGGGTACGAGCAGTACTTC.